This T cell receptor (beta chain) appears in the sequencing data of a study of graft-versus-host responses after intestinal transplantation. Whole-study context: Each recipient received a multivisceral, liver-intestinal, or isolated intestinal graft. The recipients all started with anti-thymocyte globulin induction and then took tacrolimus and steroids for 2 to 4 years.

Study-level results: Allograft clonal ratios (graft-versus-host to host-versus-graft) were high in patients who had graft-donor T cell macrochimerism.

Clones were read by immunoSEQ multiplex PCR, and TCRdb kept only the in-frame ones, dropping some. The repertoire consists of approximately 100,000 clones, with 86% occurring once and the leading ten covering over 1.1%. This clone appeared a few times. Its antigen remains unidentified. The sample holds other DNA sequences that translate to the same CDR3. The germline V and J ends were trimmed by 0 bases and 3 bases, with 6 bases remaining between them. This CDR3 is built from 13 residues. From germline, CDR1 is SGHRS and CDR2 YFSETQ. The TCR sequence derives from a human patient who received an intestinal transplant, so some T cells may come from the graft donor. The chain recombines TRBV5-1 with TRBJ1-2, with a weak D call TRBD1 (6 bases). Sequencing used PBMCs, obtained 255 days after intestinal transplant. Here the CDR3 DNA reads TGCGCCAGCAGCTTGGACAGGGACTATGGCTACACCTTC. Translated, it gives CASSLDRDYGYTF.